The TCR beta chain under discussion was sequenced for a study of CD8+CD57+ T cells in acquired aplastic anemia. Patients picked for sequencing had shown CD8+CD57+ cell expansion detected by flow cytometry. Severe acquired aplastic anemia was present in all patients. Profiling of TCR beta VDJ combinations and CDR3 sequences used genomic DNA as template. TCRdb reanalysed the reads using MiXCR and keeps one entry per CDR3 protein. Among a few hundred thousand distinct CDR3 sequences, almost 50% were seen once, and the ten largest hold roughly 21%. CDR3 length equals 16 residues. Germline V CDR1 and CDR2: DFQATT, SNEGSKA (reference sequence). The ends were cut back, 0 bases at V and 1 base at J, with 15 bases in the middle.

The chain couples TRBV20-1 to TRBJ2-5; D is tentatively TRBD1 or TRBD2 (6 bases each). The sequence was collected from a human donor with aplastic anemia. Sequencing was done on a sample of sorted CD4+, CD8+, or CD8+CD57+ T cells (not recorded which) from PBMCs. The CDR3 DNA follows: TGCAGTGCTAGAGATGGGTCCGGGGGCCTCCAAGAGACCCAGTACTTC. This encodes CSARDGSGGLQETQYF.